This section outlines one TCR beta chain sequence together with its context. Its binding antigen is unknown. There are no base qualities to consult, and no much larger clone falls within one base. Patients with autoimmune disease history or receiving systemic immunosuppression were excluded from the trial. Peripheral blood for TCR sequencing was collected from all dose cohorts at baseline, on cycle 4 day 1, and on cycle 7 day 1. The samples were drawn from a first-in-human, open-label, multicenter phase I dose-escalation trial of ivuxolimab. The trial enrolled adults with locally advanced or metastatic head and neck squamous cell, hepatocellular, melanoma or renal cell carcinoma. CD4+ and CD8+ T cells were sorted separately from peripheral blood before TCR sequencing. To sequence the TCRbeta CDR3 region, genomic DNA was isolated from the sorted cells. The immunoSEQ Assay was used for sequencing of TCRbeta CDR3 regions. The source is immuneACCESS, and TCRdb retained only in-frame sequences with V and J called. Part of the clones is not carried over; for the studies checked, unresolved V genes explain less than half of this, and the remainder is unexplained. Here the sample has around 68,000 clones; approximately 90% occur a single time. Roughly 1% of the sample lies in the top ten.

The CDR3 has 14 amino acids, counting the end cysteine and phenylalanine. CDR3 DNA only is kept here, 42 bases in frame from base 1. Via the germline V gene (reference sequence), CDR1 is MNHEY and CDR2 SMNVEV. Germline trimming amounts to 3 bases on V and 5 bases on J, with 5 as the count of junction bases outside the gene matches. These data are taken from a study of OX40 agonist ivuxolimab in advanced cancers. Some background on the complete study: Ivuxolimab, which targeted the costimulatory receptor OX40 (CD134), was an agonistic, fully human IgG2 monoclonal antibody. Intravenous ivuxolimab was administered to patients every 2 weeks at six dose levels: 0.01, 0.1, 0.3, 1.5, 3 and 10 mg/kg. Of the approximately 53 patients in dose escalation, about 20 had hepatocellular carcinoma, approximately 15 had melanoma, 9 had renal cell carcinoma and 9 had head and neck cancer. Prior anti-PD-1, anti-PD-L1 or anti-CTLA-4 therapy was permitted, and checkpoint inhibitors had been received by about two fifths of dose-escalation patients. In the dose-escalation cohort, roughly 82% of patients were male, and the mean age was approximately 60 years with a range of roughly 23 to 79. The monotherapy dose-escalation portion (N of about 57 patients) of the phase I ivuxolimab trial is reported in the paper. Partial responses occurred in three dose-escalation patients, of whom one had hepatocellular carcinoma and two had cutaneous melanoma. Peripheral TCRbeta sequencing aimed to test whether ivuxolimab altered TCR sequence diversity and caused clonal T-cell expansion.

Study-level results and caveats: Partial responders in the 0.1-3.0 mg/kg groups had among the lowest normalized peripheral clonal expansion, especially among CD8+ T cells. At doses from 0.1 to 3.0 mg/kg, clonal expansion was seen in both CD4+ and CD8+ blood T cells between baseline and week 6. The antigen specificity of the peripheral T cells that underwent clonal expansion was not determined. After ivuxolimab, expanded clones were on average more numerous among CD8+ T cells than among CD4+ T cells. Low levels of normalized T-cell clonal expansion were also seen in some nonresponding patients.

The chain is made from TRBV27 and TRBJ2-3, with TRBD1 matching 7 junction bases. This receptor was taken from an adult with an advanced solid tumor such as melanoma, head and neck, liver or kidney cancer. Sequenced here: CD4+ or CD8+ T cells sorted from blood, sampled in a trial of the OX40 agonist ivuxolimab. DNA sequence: TGTGCCAGCAGTTTTTCCAGGGGGTTAGATACGCAGTATTTT. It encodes CASSFSRGLDTQYF.